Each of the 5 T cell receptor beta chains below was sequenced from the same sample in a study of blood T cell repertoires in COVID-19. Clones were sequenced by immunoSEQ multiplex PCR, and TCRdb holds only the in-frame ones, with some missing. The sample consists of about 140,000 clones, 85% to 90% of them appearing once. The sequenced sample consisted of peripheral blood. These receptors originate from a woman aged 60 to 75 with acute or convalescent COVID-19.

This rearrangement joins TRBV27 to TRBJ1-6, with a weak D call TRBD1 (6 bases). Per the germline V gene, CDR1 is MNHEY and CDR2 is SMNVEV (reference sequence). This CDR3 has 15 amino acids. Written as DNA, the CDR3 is TGTGGGACGCGAGGGGGAAACTCCTATAATTCACCCCTCCACTTT. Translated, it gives CGTRGGNSYNSPLHF.

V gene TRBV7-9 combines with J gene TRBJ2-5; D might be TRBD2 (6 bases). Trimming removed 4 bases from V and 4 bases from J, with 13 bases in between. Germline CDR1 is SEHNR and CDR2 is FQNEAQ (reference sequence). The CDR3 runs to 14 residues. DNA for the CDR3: TGTGCCAGCAGCTGGGGAGGCGGCGGAGAGACCCAGTACTTC. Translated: CASSWGGGGETQYF.

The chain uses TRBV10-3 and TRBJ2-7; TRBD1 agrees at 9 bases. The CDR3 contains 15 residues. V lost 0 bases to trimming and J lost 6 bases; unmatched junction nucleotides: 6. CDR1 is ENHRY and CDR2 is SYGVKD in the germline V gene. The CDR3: CAISESGTGPPEQYF. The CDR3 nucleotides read TGTGCCATCAGTGAGTCCGGGACAGGGCCTCCCGAGCAGTACTTC.

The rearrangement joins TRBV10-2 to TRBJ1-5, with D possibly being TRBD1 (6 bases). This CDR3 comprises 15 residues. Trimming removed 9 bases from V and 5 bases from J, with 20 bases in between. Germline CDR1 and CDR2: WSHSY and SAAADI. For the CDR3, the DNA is TGCGCCAGTCCCTTGACCGGGACACCGTATCAGCCCCAGCATTTT. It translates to CASPLTGTPYQPQHF.

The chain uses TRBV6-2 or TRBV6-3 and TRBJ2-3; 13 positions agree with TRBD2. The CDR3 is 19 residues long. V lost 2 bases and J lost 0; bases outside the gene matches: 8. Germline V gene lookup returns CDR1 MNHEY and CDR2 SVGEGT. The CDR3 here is CASSYPLAGLAGSTDTQYF. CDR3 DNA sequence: TGTGCCAGCAGTTACCCCCTCGCGGGACTAGCGGGGAGCACAGATACGCAGTATTTT.